Detailed here is one TCR beta chain. The entry originates in a study of blood T cell repertoires in COVID-19. Overall study: In each case, the material was cDNA or gDNA derived from T cells, B-cell-depleted T cells, or PBMCs.

The CDR3 is made up of 14 amino acids. V was trimmed by 7 bases and J by 5 bases, leaving 17 bases between them. Germline CDR1 SNHLY, CDR2 FYNNEI. In the source study's methods: From reference gene primer amplification, estimates of nucleated cell counts were derived. Assay: immunoSEQ multiplex PCR; the TCRdb copy retains only in-frame clones and omits some. V, J and clone size are those of that table, while D and trimming were read from the DNA. Of fewer than 300,000 clones listed, around 85% are singletons. The chain carries TRBV2 and TRBJ1-1; D possibly corresponds to TRBD1 (6 bases). The sequence was collected from a human donor with COVID-19, enrolled during active disease. The donor label of this sample is uncertain. Sequencing was performed on peripheral blood. CDR3 residues: CASNREGDLTEAFF. The CDR3, as DNA: TGTGCCAGCAATAGAGAGGGGGATTTAACTGAAGCTTTCTTT.